Sequencing of this T cell receptor (beta chain) was carried out in a study of blood T cell repertoires in COVID-19. V was clipped by 4 bases and J by 6 bases, with 13 bases between them. Per the germline V gene, CDR1 is SQVTM and CDR2 is ANQGSEA. The CDR3 contains 14 residues. Clones were read by immunoSEQ multiplex PCR, and TCRdb kept only the in-frame ones, dropping some. The sample contains about 87,000 clones, around 75% of which appear only once. Concerning this clone itself: The sample holds other DNA sequences that translate to the same CDR3.

The chain couples TRBV29-1 to TRBJ1-6; D remains ambiguous. The clonotype originates from a woman in her forties or fifties with acute or convalescent COVID-19. Sequenced input: peripheral blood. CDR3 bases: TGCAGCGTTGCTAGCGGCACAAGTAATTCACCCCTCCACTTT. It specifies CSVASGTSNSPLHF.